This T cell receptor beta chain was sequenced for a study of Graves' ophthalmopathy and Graves' hyperthyroidism. The authors amplified TCR beta CDR3 regions, and they did so from RNA transcripts for repertoire sequencing. The authors performed first-round RT-PCR with HTBI primers and then a second-round multiplex PCR. TCRdb reanalysed the multiplex PCR reads using MiXCR and keeps one entry per CDR3 protein. The table includes almost 40,000 distinct CDR3 sequences, roughly 52% detected once. With V trimmed by 3 bases and J by 1 base, 8 bases remained unmatched. This CDR3 contains 15 residues. Germline-derived CDR1 and CDR2 are DFQATT and SNEGSKA (reference sequence).

The receptor was isolated from an adult woman with stable Graves' hyperthyroidism. The sequenced sample was peripheral blood. The chain has TRBV20-1 and TRBJ1-1, with 7 bases matching TRBD1. CDR3 sequence (DNA): TGCAGTGCTAGGGATCCGGGACAGAGGAACACTGAAGCTTTCTTT. Translation gives CSARDPGQRNTEAFF.